Shown below are 23 T cell receptor beta chains from a single sample sequenced in a study of T cells expressing NK-cell markers. From its re-call of the 5' RACE reads, TCRdb lists each CDR3 protein once, without DNA. Reported are under 600,000 distinct CDR3 sequences; the ten largest clones contain over 1.1%. The specimen sequenced was blood T cells: a sorted CD56 or NKG2C T cell subset, CD4+ or CD8+ T cells, or bulk PBMC T cells (not recorded which). All receptors come from a woman aged 45-65 years in good health.

V is TRBV4-1 and J is TRBJ2-2; TCRdb gives TRBD1 as the D gene, but with no DNA this cannot be confirmed. This CDR3 is built from 15 residues. Germline CDR1 reads MGHRA; CDR2 reads YSYEKL. The CDR3 reads CASSRPGDGTGELFF.

The chain uses TRBV18 and TRBJ1-1. The length of the CDR3 is 14 residues. The germline CDR1 and CDR2 sequences are KGHSH and LQKENI. CDR3 amino acids: CASSPLPVGTEAFF.

This chain connects TRBV20-1 to TRBJ2-1; TCRdb selects TRBD2, and the lack of DNA leaves this call unchecked. CDR3 length equals 16 residues. CDR1 and CDR2 (germline): DFQATT, SNEGSKA (reference sequence). CDR3 region: CSAPSLDFRSYNEQFF.

V and J are TRBV20-1 and TRBJ2-1; TCRdb lists TRBD1, though no DNA is available to test this call. CDR3 length: 14 residues. CDR1 and CDR2 (germline): DFQATT, SNEGSKA (reference sequence). CDR3 amino acids: CSARGPGGNNEQFF.

The genes are TRBV3-1 and TRBJ2-7; lacking DNA, the TRBD1 call made by TCRdb goes unchecked. CDR3 length equals 13 residues. Germline-derived CDR1 and CDR2 are LGHDT and YNNKEL (reference sequence). CDR3 region: CASSRGSSYEQYF.

The genes are TRBV5-1 and TRBJ2-5; TCRdb returns TRBD2, unconfirmable since there is no DNA. The V gene's germline CDR1 is SGHRS and CDR2 YFSETQ. The CDR3 is made up of 16 amino acids. CDR3 loop: CASSSGLAGVSETQYF.

The chain carries TRBV6-4 and TRBJ2-2. This CDR3 contains 14 residues. CDR1 MRHNA and CDR2 SNTAGT come from the germline V gene. This CDR3 is CASSVASNTGELFF.

CDR3 amino acids: CAISWTDAEGYTF. This chain joins TRBV10-3 and TRBJ1-2; TCRdb names TRBD1, which stays unverified in the absence of DNA. CDR1 and CDR2 from the germline V gene are ENHRY and SYGVKD. The CDR3 runs to 13 residues.

The chain recombines TRBV27 with TRBJ2-5; TCRdb returns TRBD1, unconfirmable since there is no DNA. The CDR3 runs 16 residues. CDR1 is MNHEY and CDR2 is SMNVEV in the germline V gene (reference sequence). The CDR3: CASSKTSGQGFQAQYF.

The J gene is TRBJ2-6, the V gene TRBV11-3; there is no DNA to check the TCRdb D call of TRBD1. CDR1 is SGHNT, CDR2 YENEEA, per germline. The CDR3 extends over 19 amino acids. The chain's CDR3 is CASSLGWTGFSSGANVLTF.

The chain is built from TRBV2 and TRBJ2-1; without DNA, the TCRdb call of TRBD1 cannot be checked. Germline V gene data show CDR1 as SNHLY and CDR2 as FYNNEI. The length of the CDR3 is 13 residues. CDR3: CASSAPRGGEQFF.

The chain links TRBV12-3 or TRBV12-4 to TRBJ2-3; TCRdb returns TRBD1, unconfirmable since there is no DNA. This CDR3 contains 16 residues. CDR3 in amino acids: CASSITDRGRTDTQYF.

This sequence joins TRBV20-1 and TRBJ2-7; without DNA, the TCRdb call of TRBD2 cannot be checked. Germline CDR1 reads DFQATT; CDR2 reads SNEGSKA (reference sequence). This CDR3 is built from 14 residues. The CDR3 region is CSANPGLRSYEQYF.

This chain uses TRBV4-1 with TRBJ2-1; the D call from TCRdb, TRBD2, cannot be confirmed without DNA. CDR1 and CDR2 from the germline V gene are MGHRA and YSYEKL. The CDR3 runs 19 residues. The CDR3 is CASRSGAMTSGRSYNEQFF.

The chain uses TRBV18 and TRBJ2-1; TCRdb's assignment of TRBD1 cannot be checked, as there is no DNA. The CDR3 totals 15 residues. Germline V gives CDR1 KGHSH, CDR2 LQKENI. CDR3 sequence reads: CASSPGQYAYNEQFF.

The chain recombines TRBV7-8 with TRBJ2-7; TCRdb designates TRBD1, a call that cannot be tested without DNA. This CDR3 contains 19 residues. Looked up from germline, CDR1 is SGHVS and CDR2 is FQNEAQ. CDR3 in amino acids: CASSLADHGRLALVNEQYF.

The chain has TRBV10-3 and TRBJ2-1; absent DNA, TCRdb's TRBD2 call cannot be checked. The V gene's germline CDR1 is ENHRY and CDR2 SYGVKD. The CDR3 is 14 residues long. The CDR3 sequence: CAITRPGLWNEQFF.

The gene calls are TRBV6-5 and TRBJ1-1; lacking DNA, the TRBD1 call made by TCRdb goes unchecked. The germline gives CDR1 MNHEY, CDR2 SVGAGI. CDR3 length equals 14 residues. The CDR3 loop reads CASSEDRLNTEAFF.

The genes are TRBV21-1 and TRBJ2-3; there is no DNA to check the TCRdb D call of TRBD2. TRBV21-1 is marked as a pseudogene. The CDR3 has 18 amino acids. CDR3 amino acids: CASSGRAAGDCFTDTQYF.

The J gene is TRBJ1-1, the V gene TRBV12-5; TCRdb lists TRBD1, though no DNA is available to test this call. From germline, CDR1 is LGHNT and CDR2 FRNRAP. This CDR3 has 13 amino acids. CDR3: CASALGGDTEAFF.

The gene calls are TRBV7-9 and TRBJ2-1. Germline assignment: CDR1 SEHNR and CDR2 FQNEAQ (reference sequence). The CDR3 totals 15 residues. The CDR3 is CASSPDTIPNNEQFF.

CDR3 residues: CATSRVGQARREQFF. This rearrangement joins TRBV15 to TRBJ2-1; TCRdb calls TRBD1, which cannot be checked without DNA. Per the germline V gene, CDR1 is LNHNV and CDR2 is YYDKDF (reference sequence). This CDR3 contains 15 residues.

This sequence joins TRBV20-1 and TRBJ2-4; TCRdb's assignment of TRBD2 cannot be checked, as there is no DNA. The CDR3 runs 11 residues. Germline CDR1 reads DFQATT; CDR2 reads SNEGSKA (reference sequence). The CDR3 is CSAIRGLIQYF.